This note documents a single T cell receptor beta chain sequence. In germline, CDR1 is MDHEN, CDR2 SYDVKM. V lost 3 bases and J lost 7, with 16 bases in between. The CDR3 totals 15 residues. This entry comes from a study of shared clonotypes between healthy human individuals. Using immunoSEQ multiplex PCR, the repertoire was profiled, and TCRdb retains in-frame clones only, with some absent. The repertoire holds roughly 1 million clones, with around three quarters as singletons. The V gene is TRBV28, the J gene TRBJ2-4; D may be TRBD2 (6 bases). Sample: memory CD4+ T cells from PBMCs. Noted subset: CD45RA-negative fraction. The clonotype was recovered from a man aged 18 to 29 in good health. Some clones in this sample may be carry-over from other donors' samples. The CDR3 region is CASSFPRGEVNIQYF. The CDR3 DNA reads TGTGCCAGCAGTTTCCCGCGGGGTGAGGTGAACATTCAGTACTTC.